Listed below are T cell receptor beta chains from one sample, sequenced in a study of CD8+ T cells in alopecia areata. The repertoire was sequenced with immunoSEQ multiplex PCR; TCRdb's copy has only in-frame clones and lacks some. The table shows over 100,000 clones, with roughly 55% occurring only once. The sample in question was CD8+ T cells sorted from blood, obtained at week 24, from a patient treated with tofacitinib. These receptors all stem from a human donor with alopecia areata. CDR3s include the opening cysteine and the closing phenylalanine or tryptophan. The order of the fields is V gene, J gene, clone size, D gene, CDR3 DNA, CDR3 protein. D genes are given only for firm matches. Size is omitted from some rows. Given values are once, few, many or a class for expanded clones.

TRBV27,TRBJ2-2,.,.,TGTGCCAGCAGTTTCGGACTCCCCACCGGGGAGCTGTTTTTT,CASSFGLPTGELFF
TRBV9,TRBJ2-7,few,.,TGTGCCAGCAGCAATGATCTGACGGGGAAGAGGGAGCAGTACTTC,CASSNDLTGKREQYF
TRBV6-5,TRBJ2-7,few,.,TGTGCCAGCAGTTACGACGGGGAGTTGGGCGAGCAGTACTTC,CASSYDGELGEQYF
TRBV5-6,TRBJ2-7,.,.,TGTGCCAGCAGCCAACGGGTTCCCTCCTACGAGCAGTACTTC,CASSQRVPSYEQYF
TRBV6-1,TRBJ2-7,few,.,TGTGCCAGCAGTGAAGGAGGTGGCAGGGTCCACGAGCAGTACTTC,CASSEGGGRVHEQYF
TRBV5-1,TRBJ2-1,.,.,TGCGCCAGCAGCTTCACCGGACTTTCCCGCTCCTACAATGAGCAGTTCTTC,CASSFTGLSRSYNEQFF
TRBV9,TRBJ1-2,.,.,TGTGCCAGCAGCGAAACAAGCTATGGCTACACCTTC,CASSETSYGYTF
TRBV5-6,TRBJ2-7,.,.,TGTGCCAGCAGCTTGGCCGACGAGGGACACGAGCAGTACTTC,CASSLADEGHEQYF
TRBV6-1,TRBJ1-3,.,.,TGTGCCAGCAGTGAAGATGCGGGGGGTTCCTCGAACACCATATATTTT,CASSEDAGGSSNTIYF
TRBV7-9,TRBJ2-2,.,TRBD1,TGTGCCAGCAGAATGGACAGGGGGTCCACCGGGGAGCTGTTTTTT,CASRMDRGSTGELFF
TRBV4-3,TRBJ1-4,few,.,TGCGCCAGCAGCCAAGATCCTGTAGAAGCAACTAATGAAAAACTGTTTTTT,CASSQDPVEATNEKLFF
TRBV5-1,TRBJ1-5,few,.,TGCGCCAGCAGCCTGGAAGGGGGGAACCAGCCCCAGCATTTT,CASSLEGGNQPQHF
TRBV11-2,TRBJ2-7,.,.,TGTGCCAGCAGCTTAGAAATGGCGACAGCCACCTACGAGCAGTACTTC,CASSLEMATATYEQYF
TRBV6-5,TRBJ1-2,.,TRBD1,TGTGCCAGCAACTCCGGGACAGGATTTGGCTACACCTTC,CASNSGTGFGYTF
TRBV27,TRBJ2-7,.,TRBD1,TGTGCCAGCAGTCACCCAGGACAGGGGACGGTGAACGAGCAGTACTTC,CASSHPGQGTVNEQYF
TRBV29-1,TRBJ1-2,once,.,TGCAGCGTTGAAGGGGAAGGCTATGGCTACACCTTC,CSVEGEGYGYTF
TRBV5-1,TRBJ2-3,few,.,TGCGCCAGCAGCTACCGAAAAGGACTTAGCACAGATACGCAGTATTTT,CASSYRKGLSTDTQYF
TRBV7-9,TRBJ1-1,.,TRBD1,TGTGCCAGCAGCACCCGACAGGGGAACACTGAAGCTTTCTTT,CASSTRQGNTEAFF
TRBV4-1,TRBJ1-1,.,.,TGCGCCAGCAGCCAAGGGGAGGGTAAAGCTTTCTTT,CASSQGEGKAFF
TRBV7-2,TRBJ2-2,.,.,TGTGCCAGCAGCTTAATCCCCTCCGGGGAGCTGTTTTTT,CASSLIPSGELFF
TRBV5-4,TRBJ2-5,few,.,TGTGCCAGCAGCTTGGATGGGGAGACCCAGTACTTC,CASSLDGETQYF
TRBV6-5,TRBJ2-1,.,.,TGTGCCAGCAGTTACTCCGAGGGAAATGAGCAGTTCTTC,CASSYSEGNEQFF
TRBV5-4,TRBJ2-5,.,.,TGTGCCAGCAGCTTTGGTTCCAGGCATCAAGAGACCCAGTACTTC,CASSFGSRHQETQYF
TRBV27,TRBJ2-5,few,.,TGTGCCAGCAGGGACTACCAAGAGACCCAGTACTTC,CASRDYQETQYF
TRBV13,TRBJ2-6,.,.,TGTGCCAGCAGCTTGGGGCAGGCTGGGGCCAACGTCCTGACTTTC,CASSLGQAGANVLTF
TRBV15,TRBJ2-7,.,.,TGTGCCACCAGCAGAGTTGGGGGCTCGGTCTACGAGCAGTACTTC,CATSRVGGSVYEQYF
TRBV4-1,TRBJ2-5,.,TRBD1,TGCGCCAGCAGCCAAAAGGGGGCAGGAAAGACCCAGTACTTC,CASSQKGAGKTQYF
TRBV2,TRBJ2-6,few,.,TGTGCCAGCAGTGAAGCGGAGGGTTGGGACTCTGGGGCCAACGTCCTGACTTTC,CASSEAEGWDSGANVLTF
TRBV10-3,TRBJ1-5,.,TRBD1,TGTGCCATCAGGGCTGACAGGGGAGGCAATCAGCCCCAGCATTTT,CAIRADRGGNQPQHF
TRBV4-1,TRBJ2-7,.,.,TGCGCCAGCAGGGGGCAATCCTACGAGCAGTACTTC,CASRGQSYEQYF
TRBV27,TRBJ2-2,.,TRBD1,TGTGCCAGCAGTTGGGGACAGGCGGTCGGCGGGGAGCTGTTTTTT,CASSWGQAVGGELFF
TRBV7-9,TRBJ2-7,.,TRBD2,TGTGCCAGCAGCTACGGACTAGCGGGGCGTCTCGAGCAGTACTTC,CASSYGLAGRLEQYF
TRBV5-6,TRBJ2-1,.,.,TGTGCCAGCAGCTTGACTAGAAATGAGCAGTTCTTC,CASSLTRNEQFF
TRBV29-1,TRBJ1-2,.,.,TGCAGCGTAGTAATGACGGGCAAGCAAAACTATGGCTACACCTTC,CSVVMTGKQNYGYTF
TRBV9,TRBJ2-7,.,.,TGTGCCAGCAGCCAAGTTAACTTCGCCTACGAGCAGTACTTC,CASSQVNFAYEQYF
TRBV7-9,TRBJ2-6,.,.,TGTGCCAGCAGCCAACAGCGCTCTGGGGCCAACGTCCTGACTTTC,CASSQQRSGANVLTF
TRBV5-6,TRBJ2-1,.,.,TGTGCCAGCAGCTTTCTCCAGGGTTACGACGATGAGCAGTTCTTC,CASSFLQGYDDEQFF
TRBV14,TRBJ2-3,.,TRBD2,TGTGCCAGCAGCCAAGCCTCCGGCGGGGGGGGCACAGATACGCAGTATTTT,CASSQASGGGGTDTQYF
TRBV7-9,TRBJ1-1,.,TRBD1,TGTGCCAGCAGCTTAGAAGGGGGCGCGGGCACTGAAGCTTTCTTT,CASSLEGGAGTEAFF
TRBV19,TRBJ2-7,.,.,TGTGCCAGTAGTATCACTCCCGTACAGGCCTACGAGCAGTACTTC,CASSITPVQAYEQYF
TRBV19,TRBJ2-1,few,.,TGTGCCAGCTCCGAGCAGCAATCCTCCTACAATGAGCAGTTCTTC,CASSEQQSSYNEQFF
TRBV27,TRBJ1-1,.,.,TGTGCCAGCAGCAGCGTGGGAACGAACACTGAAGCTTTCTTT,CASSSVGTNTEAFF
TRBV9,TRBJ1-2,.,TRBD1,TGTGCCAGCAGCCCAGTGGTACAGGGGGCGAACTATGGCTACACCTTC,CASSPVVQGANYGYTF
TRBV23-1,TRBJ1-1,.,.,TGCGCCAGCAGCAAAGGGGTTAACACTGAAGCTTTCTTT,CASSKGVNTEAFF
TRBV4-1,TRBJ2-3,.,.,TGCGCCAGCAGCCAAGTACAGGGATATTTAGCAGATACGCAGTATTTT,CASSQVQGYLADTQYF
TRBV11-2,TRBJ2-1,.,.,TGTGCCAGCAGCTTACGTACCTACAATGAGCAGTTCTTC,CASSLRTYNEQFF
TRBV7-9,TRBJ2-5,.,TRBD1,TGTGCCAGCAGCCTCCAGGACAGGGCCCTCGAGACCCAGTACTTC,CASSLQDRALETQYF
TRBV5-6,TRBJ1-2,.,TRBD1,TGTGCCAGCAGCTTGGAAGGGATTCAGGGGGCTCTTAACTATGGCTACACCTTC,CASSLEGIQGALNYGYTF
TRBV27,TRBJ2-5,.,TRBD2,TGTGCCAGCAGTTTATCCGGCGGGGGGGCCAGAGAGACCCAGTACTTC,CASSLSGGGARETQYF
TRBV7-8,TRBJ2-2,.,TRBD1,TGTGCCAGCAGCTTAGAAGGGGGCGACACCGGGGAGCTGTTTTTT,CASSLEGGDTGELFF
TRBV5-1,TRBJ2-7,few,.,TGCGCCAGCAGCTTGGCTACGTGTTGCCGACAAGGCACCTACGAGCAGTACTTC,CASSLATCCRQGTYEQYF
TRBV7-8,TRBJ1-1,once,.,TGTGCCAGCAGCCCACCCACAGAGAACACTGAAGCTTTCTTT,CASSPPTENTEAFF
TRBV30,TRBJ1-1,.,.,TGTGCCTGGACCTGGGGAACTGAAGCTTTCTTT,CAWTWGTEAFF
TRBV4-1,TRBJ2-1,.,.,TGCGCCAGCAGCCAAGACACCCTCTTAGATGAGCAGTTCTTC,CASSQDTLLDEQFF
TRBV6-1,TRBJ2-1,few,.,TGTGCCAGCAGTGTGGGTAGCGCCCCCTCCTACAATGAGCAGTTCTTC,CASSVGSAPSYNEQFF
TRBV9,TRBJ1-2,once,.,TGTGCCAGCAGCGTAGATCGAAATGAGGGGTTCAACTATGGCTACACCTTC,CASSVDRNEGFNYGYTF
TRBV5-4,TRBJ1-4,.,.,TGTGCCAGCAGCCTTACCCCGCCAGTCACCGCAACTAATGAAAAACTGTTTTTT,CASSLTPPVTATNEKLFF
TRBV7-9,TRBJ2-4,few,TRBD1,TGTGCCAGCAGCTTCACGACGACAGGGAAAAACATTCAGTACTTC,CASSFTTTGKNIQYF
TRBV27,TRBJ1-5,.,.,TGTGCCAGCAGTCAGGGGAGTAGTTTGCAGCCCCAGCATTTT,CASSQGSSLQPQHF
TRBV25-1,TRBJ1-1,.,.,TGTGCCACGGGGGAGGAGTGGAACACTGAAGCTTTCTTT,CATGEEWNTEAFF